These T cell receptor beta chains were read from a single sample in a study of cytomegalovirus exposure and HLA in healthy donors. Repertoires were generated with immunoSEQ multiplex PCR, while TCRdb's copy carries only in-frame clones and drops some. The sample holds about 78,000 clones, 90% to 97% seen once. The specimen was PBMCs. The source of these receptors is a young man in good health and CMV-seropositive. CDR3s include the opening cysteine and the closing phenylalanine or tryptophan. The D gene is left open where the match is weak. Rows may omit the clone size; those that give it use once, few, many or a size class.

V: TRBV19; D: TRBD2; size: .; J: TRBJ2-7; CDR3: CASSGAGSSYEQYF; DNA: TGTGCCAGTAGTGGAGCGGGGAGCTCCTACGAGCAGTACTTC
V: TRBV7-3; D: .; size: .; J: TRBJ2-1; CDR3: CASSFGGPYNEQFF; DNA: TGTGCCAGCAGCTTCGGGGGACCCTACAATGAGCAGTTCTTC
V: TRBV5-1; D: TRBD1; size: .; J: TRBJ2-7; CDR3: CASSLGGQGAQSYEQYF; DNA: TGCGCCAGCAGCTTGGGGGGACAGGGGGCGCAATCCTACGAGCAGTACTTC
V: TRBV6-1; D: TRBD2; size: .; J: TRBJ2-7; CDR3: CASSEPGTSGPQYF; DNA: TGTGCCAGCAGTGAACCCGGGACTAGCGGACCGCAGTACTTC
V: TRBV27; D: TRBD1; size: .; J: TRBJ1-1; CDR3: CASSRPGQGIAFF; DNA: TGTGCCAGCAGTCGTCCGGGACAGGGAATTGCTTTCTTT
V: TRBV6-1; D: TRBD1; size: .; J: TRBJ2-1; CDR3: CASGPRTGAYNEQFF; DNA: TGTGCCAGCGGACCCCGGACAGGGGCCTACAATGAGCAGTTCTTC
V: TRBV4-2; D: .; size: .; J: TRBJ2-7; CDR3: CASSHPKGRSSYEQYF; DNA: TGTGCCAGCAGCCATCCCAAGGGGCGTTCCTCCTACGAGCAGTACTTC
V: TRBV5-1; D: TRBD2; size: .; J: TRBJ2-3; CDR3: CASSTYSGRDWDTQYF; DNA: TGCGCCAGCAGCACGTATAGCGGGAGGGACTGGGATACGCAGTATTTT
V: TRBV7-2; D: TRBD1; size: .; J: TRBJ2-2; CDR3: CASSRTGVITGELFF; DNA: TGTGCCAGCAGCCGGACAGGCGTTATCACCGGGGAGCTGTTTTTT
V: TRBV2; D: TRBD1; size: .; J: TRBJ1-2; CDR3: CASSIGTGVDGYTF; DNA: TGTGCCAGCAGTATAGGGACAGGGGTCGATGGCTACACCTTC
V: TRBV5-1; D: TRBD1; size: .; J: TRBJ1-1; CDR3: CASRAGQGNTEAFF; DNA: TGCGCCAGCAGAGCGGGACAGGGGAACACTGAAGCTTTCTTT
V: TRBV6-6; D: .; size: .; J: TRBJ1-1; CDR3: CASSPTWDIPTFF; DNA: TGTGCCAGCAGTCCAACGTGGGACATCCCGACTTTCTTT
V: TRBV9; D: TRBD2; size: .; J: TRBJ2-5; CDR3: CASSVFSRREGETQYF; DNA: TGTGCCAGCAGCGTGTTCTCGCGGCGGGAGGGAGAGACCCAGTACTTC
V: TRBV5-8; D: .; size: .; J: TRBJ1-1; CDR3: CASSGGPTPQNTEAFF; DNA: TGTGCCAGCAGCGGGGGCCCTACACCCCAAAACACTGAAGCTTTCTTT
V: TRBV4-1; D: TRBD2; size: .; J: TRBJ2-3; CDR3: CASSQYSGTSGRSTDTQYF; DNA: TGCGCCAGCAGCCAATATTCCGGGACTAGCGGGAGGTCTACAGATACGCAGTATTTT
V: TRBV9; D: TRBD2; size: .; J: TRBJ2-3; CDR3: CASSLGLGGDTQYF; DNA: TGTGCCAGCAGCCTGGGACTAGGTGGTGATACGCAGTATTTT
V: TRBV2; D: .; size: once; J: TRBJ2-7; CDR3: CASSADGTPGEQYF; DNA: TGTGCCAGCAGTGCCGACGGGACTCCTGGCGAGCAGTACTTC
V: TRBV10-3; D: .; size: .; J: TRBJ2-7; CDR3: CAISEQGLAEQYF; DNA: TGTGCCATCAGTGAGCAAGGGCTAGCGGAGCAGTACTTC
V: TRBV28; D: .; size: once; J: TRBJ2-7; CDR3: CASSFLAGGLYEQYF; DNA: .
V: TRBV7-3; D: .; size: .; J: TRBJ2-3; CDR3: CASSLTGGSTDTQYF; DNA: TGTGCCAGCAGCTTAACGGGGGGAAGCACAGATACGCAGTATTTT
V: TRBV7-9; D: TRBD2; size: .; J: TRBJ2-2; CDR3: CASSSTSGRTTGELFF; DNA: TGTGCCAGCAGCTCCACTAGCGGGAGGACCACCGGGGAGCTGTTTTTT
V: TRBV7-9; D: TRBD1; size: .; J: TRBJ2-2; CDR3: CASSATGVDGELFF; DNA: TGTGCCAGCAGCGCGACAGGGGTAGACGGGGAGCTGTTTTTT
V: TRBV10-2; D: TRBD2; size: .; J: TRBJ2-3; CDR3: CASSGRGTTRTDTQYF; DNA: TGCGCCAGCAGTGGGAGAGGGACTACCCGCACAGATACGCAGTATTTT
V: TRBV27; D: TRBD1; size: .; J: TRBJ1-1; CDR3: CASSSRDRERAFF; DNA: TGTGCCAGCAGTTCCCGAGACAGGGAGCGAGCTTTCTTT
V: TRBV27; D: .; size: .; J: TRBJ1-2; CDR3: CASSLSGIRGGYTF; DNA: TGTGCCAGCAGTTTATCCGGGATACGGGGTGGCTACACCTTC
V: TRBV6-7; D: .; size: once; J: TRBJ2-7; CDR3: CASRDRAYEQYF; DNA: TGTGCCAGCAGAGACAGAGCCTACGAGCAGTACTTC
V: TRBV6-1; D: TRBD2; size: .; J: TRBJ2-1; CDR3: CASGRVIRNEQFF; DNA: TGTGCCAGTGGGAGGGTTATCCGGAATGAGCAGTTCTTC
V: TRBV28; D: .; size: .; J: TRBJ2-7; CDR3: CASSLATYEQYF; DNA: TGTGCCAGCAGTTTAGCGACCTACGAGCAGTACTTC
V: TRBV5-1; D: .; size: few; J: TRBJ2-3; CDR3: CASSLGAGTSTDTQYF; DNA: TGCGCCAGCAGCTTGGGGGCTGGGACTAGCACAGATACGCAGTATTTT
V: TRBV18; D: TRBD2; size: .; J: TRBJ2-5; CDR3: CASSPGLAGGRQETQYF; DNA: TGTGCCAGCTCACCCGGACTAGCGGGAGGGAGGCAAGAGACCCAGTACTTC
V: TRBV9; D: .; size: .; J: TRBJ2-5; CDR3: CASSGGHPQETQYF; DNA: TGTGCCAGCAGCGGAGGGCATCCCCAAGAGACCCAGTACTTC
V: TRBV5-1; D: .; size: .; J: TRBJ2-1; CDR3: CASSLATGPNEQFF; DNA: TGCGCCAGCAGCTTGGCGACAGGCCCCAATGAGCAGTTCTTC
V: TRBV7-9; D: .; size: .; J: TRBJ2-5; CDR3: CASSGFQGRETQYF; DNA: TGTGCCAGCAGCGGATTTCAGGGCCGAGAGACCCAGTACTTC
V: TRBV7-6; D: TRBD2; size: .; J: TRBJ2-7; CDR3: CASSLGPSGYEQYF; DNA: TGTGCCAGCAGCTTAGGTCCTAGCGGTTACGAGCAGTACTTC
V: TRBV30; D: TRBD1; size: .; J: TRBJ2-5; CDR3: CAWSGGQGPQETQYF; DNA: TGTGCCTGGAGTGGGGGACAGGGCCCCCAAGAGACCCAGTACTTC
V: TRBV5-1; D: TRBD1; size: .; J: TRBJ1-1; CDR3: CASSLQGEATEAFF; DNA: TGCGCCAGCAGCTTACAGGGGGAGGCCACTGAAGCTTTCTTT
V: TRBV10-3; D: TRBD1; size: .; J: TRBJ2-7; CDR3: CAISEGLGQGYEQYF; DNA: TGTGCCATCAGTGAAGGGCTCGGACAGGGCTACGAGCAGTACTTC
V: TRBV5-4; D: TRBD2; size: .; J: TRBJ2-1; CDR3: CASSRDTSGRNNEQFF; DNA: TGTGCCAGCAGCCGGGACACTAGCGGGAGGAACAATGAGCAGTTCTTC
V: TRBV6-7; D: .; size: few; J: TRBJ2-7; CDR3: CASIPPGEEPYEQYF; DNA: TGTGCCAGCATCCCTCCGGGGGAGGAACCCTACGAGCAGTACTTC
V: TRBV28; D: TRBD2; size: .; J: TRBJ2-2; CDR3: CASSFGLAGRAGELFF; DNA: TGTGCCAGCAGTTTCGGGCTAGCGGGAAGGGCCGGGGAGCTGTTTTTT
V: TRBV27; D: TRBD1; size: .; J: TRBJ2-7; CDR3: CASSFWARGPGEQYF; DNA: TGTGCCAGCAGTTTCTGGGCCAGGGGGCCGGGCGAGCAGTACTTC
V: TRBV6-5; D: TRBD1; size: .; J: TRBJ2-7; CDR3: CASSYDRDYEQYF; DNA: TGTGCCAGCAGTTACGACAGGGACTACGAGCAGTACTTC
V: TRBV7-9; D: TRBD1; size: .; J: TRBJ1-2; CDR3: CASSAPGQGHYGYTF; DNA: TGTGCCAGCAGCGCACCGGGACAGGGGCACTATGGCTACACCTTC
V: TRBV10-3; D: .; size: .; J: TRBJ2-1; CDR3: CAISGTVGGYNEQFF; DNA: TGTGCCATCAGTGGCACCGTAGGAGGCTACAATGAGCAGTTCTTC
V: TRBV27; D: .; size: .; J: TRBJ2-1; CDR3: CASSGGNEQFF; DNA: TGTGCCAGCAGTGGAGGGAATGAGCAGTTCTTC
V: TRBV4-2; D: .; size: .; J: TRBJ2-7; CDR3: CASSPGLLSSYEQYF; DNA: TGTGCCAGCAGCCCTGGACTATTAAGCTCCTACGAGCAGTACTTC
V: TRBV9; D: .; size: .; J: TRBJ2-1; CDR3: CASSPVGGTGYNEQFF; DNA: TGTGCCAGCAGCCCAGTTGGGGGGACCGGCTACAATGAGCAGTTCTTC
V: TRBV10-2; D: TRBD1; size: once; J: TRBJ1-1; CDR3: CASSVDRGSTEAFF; DNA: TGCGCCAGCAGTGTGGACAGGGGGAGTACTGAAGCTTTCTTT
V: TRBV28; D: TRBD2; size: .; J: TRBJ2-1; CDR3: CASSFVKGAPSGTWDEQFF; DNA: TGTGCCAGCAGTTTTGTTAAGGGGGCCCCTAGCGGGACTTGGGATGAGCAGTTCTTC
V: TRBV6-5; D: TRBD1; size: once; J: TRBJ2-7; CDR3: CASRTKKTGRDEQYF; DNA: TGTGCCAGCAGGACTAAAAAGACAGGGCGAGACGAGCAGTACTTC
V: TRBV10-1; D: TRBD1; size: .; J: TRBJ1-5; CDR3: CASSEGTVNQPQHF; DNA: TGCGCCAGCAGTGAGGGGACAGTCAATCAGCCCCAGCATTTT
V: TRBV27; D: .; size: .; J: TRBJ2-3; CDR3: CASSFTTTTNTQYF; DNA: TGTGCCAGCAGTTTCACGACGACTACCAATACGCAGTATTTT
V: TRBV11-2; D: TRBD2; size: .; J: TRBJ2-3; CDR3: CASSLWGTSGSTDTQYF; DNA: TGTGCCAGCAGCTTATGGGGGACTAGCGGTAGCACAGATACGCAGTATTTT
V: TRBV28; D: .; size: .; J: TRBJ2-2; CDR3: CASSLVSLLGLGELFF; DNA: TGTGCCAGCAGTTTGGTTTCATTGTTGGGGCTCGGGGAGCTGTTTTTT
V: TRBV5-1; D: TRBD1; size: once; J: TRBJ2-1; CDR3: CASSPDRAYNEQFF; DNA: TGCGCCAGCAGCCCAGACAGGGCCTACAATGAGCAGTTCTTC
V: TRBV5-5; D: TRBD1; size: once; J: TRBJ2-7; CDR3: CASRLVGQGLSYEQYF; DNA: TGTGCCAGCAGACTGGTGGGACAGGGCCTCTCCTACGAGCAGTACTTC
V: TRBV6-5; D: TRBD1; size: .; J: TRBJ1-1; CDR3: CASSLGQGLQAFF; DNA: TGTGCCAGCAGTCTGGGACAGGGTTTGCAGGCTTTCTTT